One and the same sample provided the 23 T cell receptor beta chains below, sequenced in a study of blood T cell repertoires in COVID-19. The assay was immunoSEQ multiplex PCR, and TCRdb's table has in-frame clones only and misses some. The table has about 110,000 clones, approximately 81% seen once; the top ten hold 1.3% to 1.5%. Sequencing used peripheral blood. All receptors come from a man aged 40-50 years with acute or convalescent COVID-19.

The chain is built from TRBV7-2 and TRBJ2-7, with D maybe TRBD1 (5 bases). The CDR3 consists of 13 residues. V lost 1 base to trimming and J lost 4 bases, with 8 bases between them. Germline values: CDR1 SGHTA, CDR2 FQGNSA. The CDR3 loop reads CASSLGPGYEQYF. DNA of the CDR3: TGTGCCAGCAGCTTAGGGCCAGGGTACGAGCAGTACTTC.

This clone showed up just a few times. The chain uses TRBV6-6 and TRBJ1-5; D is possibly TRBD1 (6 bases). V shed 7 bases and J shed 7 bases, with 14 bases lying between them. The length of the CDR3 is 13 residues. Germline lookup yields CDR1 MNHNY and CDR2 SVGAGI (reference sequence). The CDR3 DNA sequence: TGTGCCAGCAAAACGGGCGGGGGCCAGCCCCAGCATTTT. Protein: CASKTGGGQPQHF.

The chain carries TRBV4-3 and TRBJ2-2; 10 nucleotides agree with TRBD2. The CDR3 consists of 17 residues. The J segment lost 4 bases and the V segment lost 3 bases, leaving 8 bases of the junction unmatched. The germline gives CDR1 LGHNA, CDR2 YSLEER. The CDR3: CASSHRRTSGGTGELFF. Written as DNA, the CDR3 is TGCGCCAGCAGCCATCGTCGGACTAGCGGCGGCACCGGGGAGCTGTTTTTT.

This clone was counted once. V is TRBV19 and J is TRBJ1-4; TRBD1 agrees at 8 bases. V gave up 4 bases and J gave up 3 bases; unmatched junction bases: 4. CDR1 is LNHDA and CDR2 is SQIVND in the germline V gene (reference sequence). CDR3 length: 15 residues. The CDR3 DNA sequence: TGTGCCAGTAGTAACGGACAGGGAGCTAATGAAAAACTGTTTTTT. Amino acid sequence: CASSNGQGANEKLFF.

V and J are TRBV19 and TRBJ2-7; D is perhaps TRBD2 (6 bases). The CDR3 contains 15 residues. Germline assignment: CDR1 LNHDA and CDR2 SQIVND (reference sequence). V lost 5 bases and J lost 5, with 19 bases in between. The CDR3 loop is CASSPRRTITDEQYF. DNA of the CDR3: TGTGCCAGTAGTCCCCGGCGGACTATTACCGACGAGCAGTACTTC.

This chain uses TRBV4-3 with TRBJ2-3; no definite D call. The V gene's germline CDR1 is LGHNA and CDR2 YSLEER. This CDR3 region has 14 residues. Trimming left V 1 base short and J 0 bases short, with 5 bases between. The CDR3 nucleotides read TGCGCCAGCAGCCAAGGTTCTAGCACAGATACGCAGTATTTT. Protein product: CASSQGSSTDTQYF.

This clone was detected only once. The V call is TRBV6-5, the J call TRBJ1-2; D possibly corresponds to TRBD1 (5 bases). This CDR3 contains 14 residues. V shed 7 bases and J shed 4 bases, with 16 bases lying between them. Germline-derived CDR1 and CDR2 are MNHEY and SVGAGI. The CDR3 here is CASTGGSAIYGYTF. The DNA for the CDR3 is TGTGCCAGCACCGGGGGGTCAGCAATCTATGGCTACACCTTC.

The chain joins TRBV14 to TRBJ1-6, with D possibly matching TRBD1 (5 bases). V was pared by 1 base and J by 11 bases, with 12 bases between. Germline V lookup: CDR1 SGHDN, CDR2 FVKESK. The CDR3 sequence is 14 residues long. The CDR3 spells CASSQGPGMAPLHF. Here the CDR3 DNA reads TGTGCCAGCAGCCAAGGTCCAGGGATGGCACCCCTCCACTTT.

V usage is TRBV4-1 and J usage is TRBJ2-1; tentative D call: TRBD1 (6 bases). With 0 bases removed from V and 1 base from J, the gap between germline ends came to 16 bases. The CDR3 loop spans 18 amino acids. CDR1 is MGHRA, CDR2 YSYEKL, per germline. This CDR3 is CASSQDHRVFSSYNEQFF. In DNA form, the CDR3 reads TGCGCCAGCAGCCAAGACCACAGGGTTTTTAGTTCCTACAATGAGCAGTTCTTC.

The chain has TRBV6-5 and TRBJ1-2; no clear D. In germline, CDR1 is MNHEY, CDR2 SVGAGI. The V end lost 2 bases, the J end lost 6 bases, and 10 bases lay between the germline ends. There are 13 residues in the CDR3. The CDR3 loop is CASSYEARDGYTF. CDR3 nucleotides: TGTGCCAGCAGTTACGAGGCGCGTGATGGCTACACCTTC.

The V gene is TRBV7-6, the J gene TRBJ2-3; 9 bases are shared with TRBD1. The length of the CDR3 is 17 residues. Germline V gene lookup returns CDR1 SGHVS and CDR2 FNYEAQ. With 4 bases clipped from V and 3 bases from J, the junction kept 11 bases outside the gene matches. The CDR3 DNA sequence: TGTGCCAGCAGCTCGCGAACCACAGGGGGCGGTACAGATACGCAGTATTTT. This sequence encodes CASSSRTTGGGTDTQYF.

The sample holds a few counts of this clone. The chain combines TRBV11-2 with TRBJ2-1; 9 positions agree with TRBD2. The V gene's germline CDR1 is SGHAT and CDR2 FQNNGV. The CDR3 length is 13 residues. V lost 2 bases, J lost 10 bases, and 3 bases stayed unmatched. The CDR3 region has the DNA TGTGCCAGCAGCTTACGACTAGCGGACGAGCAGTTCTTC. Translating it yields CASSLRLADEQFF.

The chain is built from TRBV10-3 and TRBJ2-3; TRBD2 agrees at 12 bases. CDR1 is ENHRY and CDR2 is SYGVKD in the germline V gene. The CDR3 runs to 17 residues. V was pared by 4 bases and J by 2 bases, with 7 bases of the junction left unmatched. The CDR3 nucleotides are TGTGCCATCAGTGGACTAGCGGGAGCCGGGCACACAGATACGCAGTATTTT. Protein: CAISGLAGAGHTDTQYF.

This clone was found a few times. The gene calls are TRBV27 and TRBJ1-5; 8 bases line up with TRBD1. Germline V gene sequence: CDR1 MNHEY, CDR2 SMNVEV (reference sequence). V lost 5 bases to trimming and J lost 4 bases; unmatched junction nucleotides: 7. The CDR3 covers 15 residues. The CDR3 region has the DNA TGTGCCAGCAGTGTATACAGGGGGGAGAATCAGCCCCAGCATTTT. This translates into CASSVYRGENQPQHF.

The genes are TRBV5-1 and TRBJ2-7; TRBD2 might be the D (6 bases). CDR3 length: 13 residues. V dropped 5 bases and J dropped 0 bases, with 9 bases sitting between them. Germline CDR1 SGHRS, CDR2 YFSETQ. As DNA, the CDR3 is TGCGCCAGCAGGCGGGACGGCTCCTACGAGCAGTACTTC. Residues: CASRRDGSYEQYF.

The V and J genes are TRBV18 and TRBJ2-7, with TRBD1 identical over 9 bases. Per the germline V gene, CDR1 is KGHSH and CDR2 is LQKENI. The CDR3 sequence is 14 residues long. The junction had 7 bases not matched to a gene; V was cut back by 4 bases and J by 6 bases. In DNA form, the CDR3 reads TGTGCCAGCTCACGGGGGACAGGGCTCGTCGAGCAGTACTTC. This translates into CASSRGTGLVEQYF.

In this sample, this clone turned up a few times. The chain is built from TRBV6-5 and TRBJ2-7; 10 nucleotides line up with TRBD2. Germline V gives CDR1 MNHEY, CDR2 SVGAGI. The V segment lost 8 bases and the J segment 2 bases; nucleotides outside the gene matches: 6. This CDR3 comprises 14 residues. The CDR3 here is CASSWTSGPYEQYF. CDR3 in DNA: TGTGCCAGCTCTTGGACTAGCGGACCCTACGAGCAGTACTTC.

Here the CDR3 reads CASSLLANTEAFF. DNA for the CDR3: TGTGCCAGCAGTTTATTAGCGAACACTGAAGCTTTCTTT. The V and J genes are TRBV28 and TRBJ1-1; unclear D gene. V lost 1 base, J lost 1 base, and 4 bases lay in between. The length of the CDR3 is 13 residues. Germline values: CDR1 MDHEN, CDR2 SYDVKM.

The chain has TRBV19 and TRBJ2-2; TRBD1 matches 8 bases. Trimming removed 4 bases from V and 0 bases from J; junction bases left unmatched: 4. CDR3 length: 16 amino acids. Germline V gene lookup returns CDR1 LNHDA and CDR2 SQIVND (reference sequence). The CDR3 bases are TGTGCCAGTAGTAAACGGACAGGGACGAACACCGGGGAGCTGTTTTTT. Amino acids: CASSKRTGTNTGELFF.

This chain uses TRBV7-2 with TRBJ1-2; tentative D call: TRBD1 (6 bases). The CDR3 length is 14 residues. Trimming took 0 bases from V and 8 from J, leaving 13 bases between them. Per the germline V gene, CDR1 is SGHTA and CDR2 is FQGNSA. The CDR3 nucleotides read TGTGCCAGCAGCTTAGCGTACAGGGATGGGGGCTACACCTTC. Its protein product is CASSLAYRDGGYTF.

This chain connects TRBV23-1 to TRBJ2-2; perhaps TRBD1 as D (6 bases). TRBV23-1 is an ORF for which the function is uncertain. V lost 10 bases and J 2 bases, leaving 17 bases between the germline ends. The CDR3 length is 15 residues. The CDR3 sequence: CATSNGGQNTGELFF. CDR3 bases: TGCGCCACCTCTAATGGGGGACAAAACACCGGGGAGCTGTTTTTT.

V and J are TRBV5-4 and TRBJ2-1, with 8 bases identical to TRBD2. The CDR3 sequence is 14 residues long. Germline CDR1 reads SGHNT; CDR2 reads YYREEE (reference sequence). Trimming at V came to 3 bases and at J to 7 bases, leaving 6 bases not matched to a gene. The CDR3 sequence is CASSSLAALNEQFF. DNA of the CDR3: TGTGCCAGCAGCTCACTAGCGGCTCTAAATGAGCAGTTCTTC.

The J gene is TRBJ2-7, the V gene TRBV7-2, with 14 bases identical to TRBD2. Germline V lookup: CDR1 SGHTA, CDR2 FQGNSA. Germline trimming cut 4 bases from V and 2 bases from J; bases unmatched to any gene: 10. The CDR3 has 18 amino acids. The CDR3 DNA is TGTGCCAGCAGCTCCTCAAGGACTAGCGGGGGGAAAGCCTACGAGCAGTACTTC. This encodes CASSSSRTSGGKAYEQYF.